This T cell receptor (beta chain) was observed in a study of PD-1 blockade in mismatch repair-deficient tumors. The wider study: Patients had around 11 mismatch repair-deficient cancer types, all previously treated and progressing. Study outcomes and limitations: Rapid post-treatment expansion, then contraction, generally preceding radiologic response, marked tumor-resident clones.

V was pared by 5 bases and J by 3 bases, with 5 bases of the junction left unmatched. The CDR3 contains 15 residues. The germline gives CDR1 PRHDT, CDR2 FYEKMQ (reference sequence). Profiling relied on immunoSEQ multiplex PCR, and the TCRdb table lists in-frame clones only, not all of them. The sample records some 120,000 clones, roughly 80% being singletons. The TCR-sequenced patients were a few responders to pembrolizumab. Note on this clone: Its cognate antigen is unknown.

The chain links TRBV13 to TRBJ2-7; 12 bases are shared with TRBD2. This receptor was obtained from an adult with mismatch repair-deficient cancer. Sequences were derived from peripheral blood, sampled roughly 60 weeks after starting pembrolizumab. DNA of the CDR3: TGTGCCAGCAGCACGCGACTAGCGGGAGTCTACGAGCAGTACTTC. The encoded protein is CASSTRLAGVYEQYF.